Shown below are 18 T cell receptor beta chains from a single sample sequenced in a study of control samples from healthy donors and cancer patients. The method was immunoSEQ multiplex PCR; TCRdb's version includes in-frame clones alone and lacks a portion of them. This sample has about 180,000 clones, with about 90% found just once. The sequenced material came from blood. The receptors shown here come from a woman in her forties or fifties in good health.

The chain couples TRBV4-1 to TRBJ1-1; D gene ambiguous. V lost 0 bases and J lost 8, with 16 bases in between. The V gene's germline CDR1 is MGHRA and CDR2 YSYEKL. The CDR3 extends over 15 amino acids. For the CDR3, the DNA is TGCGCCAGCAGCCAAGATCAGGAACTCGGCAGAGAAGCTTTCTTT. It encodes CASSQDQELGREAFF.

There are a few counts of this clone. Other DNA variants within this sample encode the same CDR3. The V gene is TRBV6-6, the J gene TRBJ1-1; no clear D gene. The germline V gene has CDR1 MNHNY and CDR2 SVGAGI (reference sequence). The CDR3 consists of 12 residues. Trimming stripped 0 bases from V and 5 bases from J, with 4 bases between. In DNA form, the CDR3 reads TGTGCCAGCAGTTACTCCCTGACTGAAGCTTTCTTT. It codes for CASSYSLTEAFF.

The J gene is TRBJ2-5, the V gene TRBV28; 10 bases line up with TRBD1. V shed 5 bases, J shed 4 bases, and the junction held 7 bases outside the gene matches. This CDR3 comprises 15 residues. Germline-derived CDR1 and CDR2 are MDHEN and SYDVKM. DNA of the CDR3: TGTGCCAGCAGTCCCCGGGACAGGGGATTAGAGACCCAGTACTTC. Its protein product is CASSPRDRGLETQYF.

The V and J genes are TRBV5-1 and TRBJ1-3, with a tentative D call TRBD1 (5 bases). V dropped 4 bases and J dropped 4 bases, with 12 bases sitting between them. The CDR3 length is 14 residues. Germline V gene data show CDR1 as SGHRS and CDR2 as YFSETQ. CDR3 amino acids: CASSALTGGNTIYF. The CDR3 DNA is TGCGCCAGCAGCGCCCTTACAGGAGGAAACACCATATATTTT.

This sequence joins TRBV19 and TRBJ2-7; TRBD1 aligns across 8 bases. The CDR3 contains 18 residues. Germline V gives CDR1 LNHDA, CDR2 SQIVND (reference sequence). V lost 2 bases to trimming and J lost 4 bases; unmatched junction nucleotides: 16. The CDR3 region has the DNA TGTGCCAGTAGTATACTTCCCGGGACAGGAAAAATCGGTTACGAGCAGTACTTC. This translates into CASSILPGTGKIGYEQYF.

This chain joins TRBV29-1 and TRBJ2-2; D gene unclear. V lost 2 bases and J lost 3, with 13 bases in between. The germline V gene has CDR1 SQVTM and CDR2 ANQGSEA. CDR3 size: 15 residues. CDR3 in amino acids: CSVERVSMDTGELFF. CDR3 DNA sequence: TGCAGCGTTGAACGGGTCTCTATGGACACCGGGGAGCTGTTTTTT.

The CDR3 loop is CASSIASGEETQYF. The CDR3 DNA is TGTGCCAGTAGTATAGCTAGCGGGGAAGAGACCCAGTACTTC. The chain combines TRBV19 with TRBJ2-5; 9 nucleotides agree with TRBD2. With 1 base clipped from V and 3 bases from J, the junction kept 0 bases outside the gene matches. This CDR3 is built from 14 residues. Germline CDR1 is LNHDA and CDR2 is SQIVND (reference sequence).

The chain uses TRBV29-1 and TRBJ2-1; no firm D call. Germline V gene lookup returns CDR1 SQVTM and CDR2 ANQGSEA. CDR3 length: 13 residues. Trimming left V 3 bases short and J 2 bases short, with 8 bases between. The CDR3 loop is CSVDGRPYNEQFF. The CDR3 bases are TGCAGCGTTGATGGGCGCCCCTACAATGAGCAGTTCTTC.

The rearrangement links TRBV9 to TRBJ1-1, with D perhaps matching TRBD1 (6 bases). Trimming removed 3 bases at V and 6 bases at J, with 18 bases between. Germline CDR1 and CDR2: SGDLS and YYNGEE. This CDR3 has 15 residues. The CDR3 here is CASSGGGPELPEAFF. The CDR3 coding sequence is TGTGCCAGCAGCGGAGGGGGACCCGAATTACCTGAAGCTTTCTTT. The full variable domain, in which reference TRBV9 and TRBJ1-1 provide the parts outside the CDR3, is DSGVTQTPKHLITATGQRVTLRCSPRSGDLSVYWYQQSLDQGLQFLIQYYNGEERAKGNILERFSAQQFPDLHSELNLSSLELGDSALYFCASSGGGPELPEAFFGQGTRLTVV.

The J gene is TRBJ1-6, the V gene TRBV19, with a possible D match to TRBD1 (5 bases). Germline assignment: CDR1 LNHDA and CDR2 SQIVND (reference sequence). The germline V and J ends were trimmed by 6 bases and 6 bases, with 12 bases remaining between them. This CDR3 contains 14 residues. The DNA of the CDR3 is TGTGCCAGTAGCATGTCCGGGGGTAATTCACCCCTCCACTTT. It encodes CASSMSGGNSPLHF.

The chain's CDR3 is CASSLALAAYNEQFF. CDR3 DNA sequence: TGCGCCAGCAGCTTGGCCTTAGCAGCATACAATGAGCAGTTCTTC. This chain uses TRBV5-1 with TRBJ2-1; D gene ambiguous. The V end lost 0 bases, the J end lost 4 bases, and 11 bases lay between the germline ends. The length of the CDR3 is 15 residues. Germline assignment: CDR1 SGHRS and CDR2 YFSETQ. Based on the CDR3 plus reference TRBV5-1 and TRBJ2-1, the full variable domain is KAGVTQTPRYLIKTRGQQVTLSCSPISGHRSVSWYQQTPGQGLQFLFEYFSETQRNKGNFPGRFSGRQFSNSRSEMNVSTLELGDSALYLCASSLALAAYNEQFFGPGTRLTVL.

The chain links TRBV7-9 to TRBJ2-1; D remains ambiguous. The CDR3 contains 16 residues. V lost 5 bases, J lost 6 bases, and 20 bases lay in between. Germline-derived CDR1 and CDR2 are SEHNR and FQNEAQ (reference sequence). CDR3 in amino acids: CASSPPLRASLNEQFF. CDR3 coding DNA: TGTGCCAGCAGCCCCCCCTTACGGGCCAGTCTCAATGAGCAGTTCTTC.

The chain is built from TRBV5-1 and TRBJ1-2; no definite D call. The CDR3 spans 14 residues. Trimming removed 3 bases at V and 7 bases at J, with 16 bases between. Germline-derived CDR1 and CDR2 are SGHRS and YFSETQ. CDR3 loop: CASSSSSELLGYTF. CDR3 sequence (DNA): TGCGCCAGCAGCTCATCTTCGGAGCTCCTTGGCTACACCTTC.

In its sample, this clone was seen once. The chain has TRBV21-1 and TRBJ1-1. TRBV21-1 has pseudogene status. This CDR3 is built from 18 residues. CDR3 nucleotides: TGTGCCAGCAGCTATAGTTGGGACCGCGTTACACTGAACACTGAAGCTTTCTTT. Its protein is CASSYSWDRVTLNTEAFF.

This chain uses TRBV29-1 with TRBJ1-3; the D is unclear. The V gene's germline CDR1 is SQVTM and CDR2 ANQGSEA. CDR3 size: 13 residues. V was shortened by 6 bases and J by 2 bases, with 11 bases between the two germline ends. CDR3 DNA: TGCAGCGTGGGCAGTTGGGCTGGAAACACCATATATTTT. The encoded protein is CSVGSWAGNTIYF.

The chain couples TRBV18 to TRBJ2-2; 8 nucleotides align to TRBD2. This CDR3 is 17 amino acids long. V lost 2 bases, J lost 0 bases, and 5 bases stayed unmatched. CDR1 is KGHSH, CDR2 LQKENI, per germline. CDR3 residues: CASSPTLSGTNTGELFF. The CDR3 coding sequence is TGTGCCAGCTCACCAACTCTTAGCGGGACGAACACCGGGGAGCTGTTTTTT.

This CDR3 reads CAWSKDRDLTYEQYF. The CDR3 DNA follows: TGTGCCTGGAGCAAAGACAGGGACCTTACCTACGAGCAGTACTTC. This chain joins TRBV30 and TRBJ2-7, with TRBD1 identical over 7 bases. This CDR3 is 15 amino acids long. Losses at the gene ends were 3 bases for V and 2 bases for J; bases not matched to a gene: 10. The germline gives CDR1 GTSNPN, CDR2 SVGIG (reference sequence).

The V gene is TRBV11-3, the J gene TRBJ2-2; D unresolved. Trimming left V 0 bases short and J 0 bases short, with 2 bases between. Germline V gene data show CDR1 as SGHNT and CDR2 as YENEEA. This CDR3 has 14 residues. DNA of the CDR3: TGTGCCAGCAGCTTAGAGCCGAACACCGGGGAGCTGTTTTTT. It specifies CASSLEPNTGELFF.